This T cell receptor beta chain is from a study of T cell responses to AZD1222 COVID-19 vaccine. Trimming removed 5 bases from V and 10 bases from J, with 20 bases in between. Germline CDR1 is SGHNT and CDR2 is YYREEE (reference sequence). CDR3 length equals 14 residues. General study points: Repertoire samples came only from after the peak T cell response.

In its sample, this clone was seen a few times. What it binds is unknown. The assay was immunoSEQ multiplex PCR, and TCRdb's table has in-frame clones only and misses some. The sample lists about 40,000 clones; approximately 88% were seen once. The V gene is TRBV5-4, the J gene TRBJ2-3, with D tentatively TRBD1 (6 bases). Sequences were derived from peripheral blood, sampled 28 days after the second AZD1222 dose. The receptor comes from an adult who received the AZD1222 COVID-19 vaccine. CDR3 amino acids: CASSKPATGVAQYF. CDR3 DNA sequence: TGTGCCAGCAGTAAACCGGCGACAGGTGTCGCGCAGTATTTT.